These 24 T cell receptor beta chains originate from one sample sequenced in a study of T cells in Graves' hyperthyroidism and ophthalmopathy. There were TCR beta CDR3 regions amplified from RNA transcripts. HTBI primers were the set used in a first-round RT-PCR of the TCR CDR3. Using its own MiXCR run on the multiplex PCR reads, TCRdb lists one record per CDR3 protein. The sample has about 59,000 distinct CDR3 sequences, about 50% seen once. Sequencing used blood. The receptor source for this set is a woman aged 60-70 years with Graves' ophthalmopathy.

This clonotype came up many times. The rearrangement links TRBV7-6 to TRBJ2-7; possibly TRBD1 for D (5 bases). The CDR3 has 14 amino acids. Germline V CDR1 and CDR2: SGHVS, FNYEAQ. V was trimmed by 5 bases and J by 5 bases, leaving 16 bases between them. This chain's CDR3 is CASSGKGRDHEQYF. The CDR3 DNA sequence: TGTGCCAGCAGCGGAAAGGGGCGCGACCACGAGCAGTACTTC.

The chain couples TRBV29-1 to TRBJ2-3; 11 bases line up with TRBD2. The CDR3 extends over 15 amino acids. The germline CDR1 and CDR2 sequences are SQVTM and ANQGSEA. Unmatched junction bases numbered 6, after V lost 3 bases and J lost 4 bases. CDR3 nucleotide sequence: TGCAGCGTTGAGCCCGGGACTAGCGGTTCAGATACGCAGTATTTT. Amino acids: CSVEPGTSGSDTQYF.

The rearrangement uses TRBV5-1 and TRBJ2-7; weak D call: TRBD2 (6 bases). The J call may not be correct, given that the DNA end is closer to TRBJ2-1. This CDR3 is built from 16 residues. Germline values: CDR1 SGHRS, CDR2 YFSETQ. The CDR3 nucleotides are TGCGCCAGCAGCTTACTAGCAGGAGGCCAAAGCTACGAGCAGTTCTTC. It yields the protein CASSLLAGGQSYEQFF.

The CDR3 DNA follows: TGTGCCAGCAGTGTCCCGGGACTAGTCTACGAGCAGTACTTC. Protein sequence: CASSVPGLVYEQYF. The J gene is TRBJ2-7, the V gene TRBV25-1; 8 nucleotides align to TRBD2. The CDR3 extends over 14 amino acids. V lost 4 bases, J lost 3 bases, and 5 bases stayed unmatched. CDR1 is MGHDK, CDR2 SYGVNS, per germline.

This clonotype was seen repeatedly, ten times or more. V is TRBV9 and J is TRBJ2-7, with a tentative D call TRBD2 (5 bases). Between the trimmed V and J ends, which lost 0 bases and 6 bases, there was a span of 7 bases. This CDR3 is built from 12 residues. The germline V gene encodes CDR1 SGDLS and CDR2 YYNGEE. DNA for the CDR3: TGTGCCAGCAGCGTAGATGGGAGCGAGCAGTACTTC. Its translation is CASSVDGSEQYF. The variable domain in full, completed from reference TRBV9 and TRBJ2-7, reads DSGVTQTPKHLITATGQRVTLRCSPRSGDLSVYWYQQSLDQGLQFLIQYYNGEERAKGNILERFSAQQFPDLHSELNLSSLELGDSALYFCASSVDGSEQYFGPGTRLTVT.

The CDR3 region has the DNA TGTGCCAGCAGCTTGCCTGCCGGGACAGGGGGCATCGAGCAGTACTTC. It is translated as CASSLPAGTGGIEQYF. V usage is TRBV7-2 and J usage is TRBJ2-7; 12 bases are shared with TRBD1. Germline assignment: CDR1 SGHTA and CDR2 FQGNSA. The CDR3 loop spans 16 amino acids. Trimming removed 3 bases from V and 6 bases from J; junction bases left unmatched: 9.

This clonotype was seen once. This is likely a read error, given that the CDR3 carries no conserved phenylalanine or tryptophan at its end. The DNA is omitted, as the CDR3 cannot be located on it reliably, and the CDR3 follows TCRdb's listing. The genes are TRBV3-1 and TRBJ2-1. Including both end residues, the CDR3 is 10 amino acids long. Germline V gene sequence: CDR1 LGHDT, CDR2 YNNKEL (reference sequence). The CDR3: CASSQDQRNT.

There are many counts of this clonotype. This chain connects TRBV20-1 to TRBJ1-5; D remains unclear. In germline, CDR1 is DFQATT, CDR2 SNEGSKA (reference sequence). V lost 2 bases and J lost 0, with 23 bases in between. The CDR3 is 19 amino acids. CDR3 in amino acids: CSARSRAGMEIRSNQPQHF. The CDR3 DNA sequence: TGCAGTGCTAGATCACGGGCAGGAATGGAGATACGTAGCAATCAGCCCCAGCATTTT.

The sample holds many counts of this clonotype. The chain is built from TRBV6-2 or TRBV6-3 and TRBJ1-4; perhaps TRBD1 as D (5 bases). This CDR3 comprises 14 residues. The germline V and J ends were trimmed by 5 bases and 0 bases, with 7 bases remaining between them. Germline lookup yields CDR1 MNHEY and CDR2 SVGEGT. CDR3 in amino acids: CASSRQSTNEKLFF. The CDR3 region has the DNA TGTGCCAGCAGTCGACAGTCAACTAATGAAAAACTGTTTTTT.

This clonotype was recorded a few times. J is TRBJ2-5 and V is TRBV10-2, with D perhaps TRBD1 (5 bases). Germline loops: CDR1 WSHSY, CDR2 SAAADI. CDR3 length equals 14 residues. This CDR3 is CTGSDPQGQETQYF. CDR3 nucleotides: TGCACCGGCAGTGACCCCCAGGGCCAAGAGACCCAGTACTTC.

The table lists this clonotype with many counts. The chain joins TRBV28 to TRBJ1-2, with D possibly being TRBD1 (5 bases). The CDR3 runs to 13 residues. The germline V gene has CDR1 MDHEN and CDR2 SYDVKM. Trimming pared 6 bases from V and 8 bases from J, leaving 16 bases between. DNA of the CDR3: TGTGCCAGCAGGATAACAGGTCGCGAGGGCTACACCTTC. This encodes CASRITGREGYTF.

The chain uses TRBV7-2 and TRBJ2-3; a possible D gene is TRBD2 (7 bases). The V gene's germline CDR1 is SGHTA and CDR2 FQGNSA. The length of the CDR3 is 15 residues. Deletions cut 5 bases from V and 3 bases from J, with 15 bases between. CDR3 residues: CASSPWGGPTDTQYF. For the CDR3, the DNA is TGTGCCAGCAGCCCCTGGGGGGGGCCGACAGATACGCAGTATTTT.

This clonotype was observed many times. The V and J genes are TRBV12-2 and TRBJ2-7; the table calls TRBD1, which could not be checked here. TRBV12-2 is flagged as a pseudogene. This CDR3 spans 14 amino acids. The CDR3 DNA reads TGTGCAAGTCGCTCCGACAGGGGTATTTACGAGCAGTACTTC. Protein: CASRSDRGIYEQYF.

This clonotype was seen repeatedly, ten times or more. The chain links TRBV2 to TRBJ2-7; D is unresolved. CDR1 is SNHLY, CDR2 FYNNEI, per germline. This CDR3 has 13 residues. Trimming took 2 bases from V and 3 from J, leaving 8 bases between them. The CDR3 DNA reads TGTGCCAGCAGTGAATTAGAACTCTACGAGCAGTACTTC. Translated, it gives CASSELELYEQYF. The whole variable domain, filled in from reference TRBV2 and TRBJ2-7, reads EPEVTQTPSHQVTQMGQEVILRCVPISNHLYFYWYRQILGQKVEFLVSFYNNEISEKSEIFDDQFSVERPDGSNFTLKIRSTKLEDSAMYFCASSELELYEQYFGPGTRLTVT.

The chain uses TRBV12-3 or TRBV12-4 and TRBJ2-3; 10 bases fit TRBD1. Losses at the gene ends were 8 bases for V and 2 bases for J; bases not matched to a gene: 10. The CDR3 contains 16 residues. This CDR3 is CASSPMGTGVTDTQYF. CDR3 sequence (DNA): TGTGCCAGCTCACCAATGGGGACAGGGGTCACAGATACGCAGTATTTT.

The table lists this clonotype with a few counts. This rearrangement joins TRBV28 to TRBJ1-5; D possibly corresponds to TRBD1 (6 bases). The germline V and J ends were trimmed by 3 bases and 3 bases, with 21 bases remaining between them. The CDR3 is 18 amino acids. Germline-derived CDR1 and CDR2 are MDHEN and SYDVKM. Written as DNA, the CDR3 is TGTGCCAGCAGTTTGCAAACTCAGGACAGAGCTTTCAATCAGCCCCAGCATTTT. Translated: CASSLQTQDRAFNQPQHF.

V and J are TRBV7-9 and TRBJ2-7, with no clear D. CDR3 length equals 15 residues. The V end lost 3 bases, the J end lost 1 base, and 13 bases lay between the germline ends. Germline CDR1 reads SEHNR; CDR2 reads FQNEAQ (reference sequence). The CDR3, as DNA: TGTGCCAGCAGCTTCCCGACCGGTGGGTCCTACGAGCAGTACTTC. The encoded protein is CASSFPTGGSYEQYF.

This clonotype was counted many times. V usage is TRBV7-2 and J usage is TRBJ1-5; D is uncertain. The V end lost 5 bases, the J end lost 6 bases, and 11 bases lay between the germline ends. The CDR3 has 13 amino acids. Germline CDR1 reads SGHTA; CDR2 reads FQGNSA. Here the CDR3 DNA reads TGTGCCAGCAGCAACGACGGTTTTCAGCCCCAGCATTTT. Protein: CASSNDGFQPQHF. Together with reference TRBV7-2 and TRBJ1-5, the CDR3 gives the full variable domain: GAGVSQSPSNKVTEKGKDVELRCDPISGHTALYWYRQSLGQGLEFLIYFQGNSAPDKSGLPSDRFSAERTGGSVSTLTIQRTQQEDSAVYLCASSNDGFQPQHFGDGTRLSIL.

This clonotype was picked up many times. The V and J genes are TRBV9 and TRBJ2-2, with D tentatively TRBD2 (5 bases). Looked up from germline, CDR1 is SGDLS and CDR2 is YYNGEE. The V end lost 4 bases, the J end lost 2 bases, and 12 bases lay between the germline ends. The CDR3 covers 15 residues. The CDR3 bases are TGTGCCAGCAGCAGATCTGGGAGTAACACCGGGGAGCTGTTTTTT. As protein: CASSRSGSNTGELFF.

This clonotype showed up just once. CDR3 protein: CASSALVSTDTQYF. CDR3 in DNA: TGTGCCAGCAGTGCGCTCGTAAGCACAGATACGCAGTATTTT. This chain links TRBV2 with TRBJ2-3; D is ambiguous. The germline V gene encodes CDR1 SNHLY and CDR2 FYNNEI. The CDR3 extends over 14 amino acids. The ends were cut back, 4 bases at V and 0 bases at J, with 8 bases in the middle.

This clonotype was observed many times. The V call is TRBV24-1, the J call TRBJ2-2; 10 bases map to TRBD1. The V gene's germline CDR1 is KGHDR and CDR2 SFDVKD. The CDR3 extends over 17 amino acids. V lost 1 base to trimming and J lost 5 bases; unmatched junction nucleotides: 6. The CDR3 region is CATSDFQGQGRTGELFF. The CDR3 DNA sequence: TGTGCCACCAGTGATTTTCAGGGACAGGGGAGGACCGGGGAGCTGTTTTTT.

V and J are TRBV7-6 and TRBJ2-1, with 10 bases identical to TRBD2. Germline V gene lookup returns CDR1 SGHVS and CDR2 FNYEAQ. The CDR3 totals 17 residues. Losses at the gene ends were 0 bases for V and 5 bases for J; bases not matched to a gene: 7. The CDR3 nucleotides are TGTGCCAGCAGCTTAGCGTTGCTAACTAGCGGGGACAATGAGCAGTTCTTC. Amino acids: CASSLALLTSGDNEQFF.

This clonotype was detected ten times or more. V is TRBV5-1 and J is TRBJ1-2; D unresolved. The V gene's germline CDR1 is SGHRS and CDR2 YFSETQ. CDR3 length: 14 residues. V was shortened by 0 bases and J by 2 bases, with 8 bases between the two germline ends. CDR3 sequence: CASSLEGSNYGYTF. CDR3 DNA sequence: TGCGCCAGCAGCTTGGAAGGCAGCAACTATGGCTACACCTTC.

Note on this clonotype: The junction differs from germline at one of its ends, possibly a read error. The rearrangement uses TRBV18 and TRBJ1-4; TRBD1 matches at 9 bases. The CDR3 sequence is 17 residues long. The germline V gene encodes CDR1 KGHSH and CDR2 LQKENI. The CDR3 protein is CASSPPRGTGSNERLFF. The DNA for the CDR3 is TGTGCCAGCTCACCACCGAGGGGGACAGGGAGTAATGAAAGACTGTTTTTT.